This T cell receptor beta chain was identified in a study of T cells after yellow fever vaccination. About the study: Where fractions had low cell numbers, libraries were prepared from them with the SMART-Seq v4 Ultra Low Input RNA kit. Broader study findings: Clonotypes shared by both compartments, CD4 and CD8, made up a small share. Most clones from primary vaccination resurfaced after the booster (96% CD4, 88% CD8).

Trimming removed 4 bases from V and 0 bases from J; junction bases left unmatched: 3. This CDR3 spans 18 amino acids. TCRdb re-derived calls from the 5' RACE reads in MiXCR, one entry per CDR3 protein. The sample holds about 160,000 distinct CDR3 sequences, less than 9% seen once. The sample holds many counts of this clonotype. Its antigen is not identified. The rearrangement joins TRBV12-3 or TRBV12-4 to TRBJ2-2; 15 nucleotides align to TRBD2. The specimen comprised CD4+ T cells sorted from PBMCs, sampled less than 6 days after the first yellow fever vaccination. This clonotype was obtained from a man younger than 30 who received the YFV17D yellow fever vaccine. CDR3 in amino acids: CASSWTSGGAPNTGELFF. CDR3 DNA sequence: TGTGCCAGCAGTTGGACTAGCGGGGGGGCCCCGAACACCGGGGAGCTGTTTTTT.